One and the same sample provided the 10 T cell receptor beta chains below, sequenced in a study of CD8 T cells in ankylosing spondylitis. For these receptors, no antigen is known. TCRdb ran MiXCR on the 5' RACE reads and lists one entry per CDR3 protein. The table lists fewer than 550,000 distinct CDR3 sequences, under 5.5% of them singletons, with 3% to 4.5% in the top ten. Regarding the study as a whole: Ankylosing spondylitis blood seemed to carry a telltale TCR beta motif made of roughly 8 highly homologous variants.

Sequenced input: blood, either unsorted or a sorted T cell fraction (not recorded which). The source of these receptors is a male donor with ankylosing spondylitis.

This clonotype has just a few counts. The chain joins TRBV11-2 to TRBJ2-3, with 9 bases matching TRBD2. The CDR3 is 18 residues long. Germline lookup yields CDR1 SGHAT and CDR2 FQNNGV. The V segment lost 1 base and the J segment 5 bases; nucleotides outside the gene matches: 13. This CDR3 reads CASSLVGWSGGFGDTQYF. The CDR3 DNA is TGTGCCAGCAGCTTAGTTGGGTGGAGCGGGGGGTTTGGAGATACGCAGTATTTT.

There are many counts of this clonotype. V gene TRBV6-5 combines with J gene TRBJ1-1; D is ambiguous. In germline, CDR1 is MNHEY, CDR2 SVGAGI. CDR3 length equals 12 residues. V was shortened by 9 bases and J by 4 bases, with 12 bases between the two germline ends. This CDR3 reads CASSGLATEAFF. The CDR3 DNA reads TGTGCCAGTTCGGGCCTCGCCACTGAAGCTTTCTTT.

The J gene is TRBJ1-1, the V gene TRBV3-1, with a weak D call TRBD1 (5 bases). The CDR3 totals 14 residues. The germline CDR1 and CDR2 sequences are LGHDT and YNNKEL (reference sequence). The V end lost 1 base, the J end lost 4 bases, and 10 bases lay between the germline ends. CDR3 coding DNA: TGTGCCAGCAGCCAAGTGGGGGGAGGCACTGAAGCTTTCTTT. It specifies CASSQVGGGTEAFF.

Ten or more counts support this clonotype. The chain uses TRBV29-1 and TRBJ2-2; D tentatively reads TRBD1 or TRBD2 (5 bases each). Trimming removed 7 bases from V and 4 bases from J, with 16 bases in between. This CDR3 spans 14 amino acids. From germline, CDR1 is SQVTM and CDR2 ANQGSEA. CDR3 sequence (DNA): TGCAGCGGTGCCCTCGGGGCCGGCACCGGGGAGCTGTTTTTT. Protein: CSGALGAGTGELFF.

This clonotype has a count of ten or more. The CDR3 region is CASSLGRGYQETQYF. The DNA for the CDR3 is TGCGCCAGCAGCTTGGGACGTGGGTACCAAGAGACCCAGTACTTC. The chain is built from TRBV5-1 and TRBJ2-5; D is undetermined. There are 15 residues in the CDR3. The germline V gene encodes CDR1 SGHRS and CDR2 YFSETQ. V lost 0 bases and J 0 bases, leaving 9 bases between the germline ends.

The chain couples TRBV6-5 to TRBJ2-7; D remains unclear. Germline assignment: CDR1 MNHEY and CDR2 SVGAGI. CDR3 length: 15 amino acids. V was cut by 2 bases and J by 7 bases, with 18 bases left in between. CDR3 sequence reads: CASSYTGFRLTEQYF. CDR3 coding DNA: TGTGCCAGCAGTTACACCGGGTTTCGCCTGACGGAGCAGTACTTC.

V gene TRBV5-1 combines with J gene TRBJ2-2; weak D call: TRBD1 (7 bases). With 4 bases removed from V and 6 bases from J, the gap between germline ends came to 19 bases. This CDR3 comprises 16 residues. Per the germline V gene, CDR1 is SGHRS and CDR2 is YFSETQ. CDR3 protein: CASSDPRQGGAGELFF. CDR3 nucleotide sequence: TGCGCCAGCAGCGACCCTCGCCAGGGGGGAGCCGGGGAGCTGTTTTTT.

Many counts were recorded for this clonotype. The chain carries TRBV3-1 and TRBJ1-1; D gene uncertain. The CDR3 has 12 amino acids. V was trimmed by 4 bases and J by 4 bases, leaving 7 bases between them. Germline V gives CDR1 LGHDT, CDR2 YNNKEL (reference sequence). CDR3 amino acids: CASSRRPTEAFF. The CDR3 nucleotides are TGTGCCAGCAGCCGCCGGCCCACTGAAGCTTTCTTT.

V usage is TRBV25-1 and J usage is TRBJ2-3; the D is unclear. CDR1 is MGHDK, CDR2 SYGVNS, per germline. With 3 bases removed from V and 6 bases from J, the gap between germline ends came to 10 bases. This CDR3 has 13 residues. The CDR3 loop reads CASSDAGSDTQYF. DNA of the CDR3: TGTGCCAGCAGTGATGCCGGGTCGGATACGCAGTATTTT.

Ten or more counts support this clonotype. DNA for the CDR3: TGTGCCAGCAGCTTAGAGGAGCCGAGTGAGCAGTACTTC. Translated: CASSLEEPSEQYF. The chain combines TRBV7-2 with TRBJ2-7; no firm D call. The V end was cut by 1 base, the J end by 7 bases, with 11 bases between. The germline V gene has CDR1 SGHTA and CDR2 FQGNSA. The CDR3 loop spans 13 amino acids.